This entry concerns a single T cell receptor (beta chain). No antigen is known for it. This entry belongs to a study of cytomegalovirus exposure and HLA in healthy donors. Study findings and constraints: No immune exposure information besides CMV serostatus was available. Per published accounts, TCR beta sequences correctly predicted the HLA-A and HLA-B alleles of most subjects. Some V segments (TRBV6-2 and TRBV6-3 among them) were excluded as indistinguishable.

V lost 9 bases to trimming and J lost 3 bases; unmatched junction nucleotides: 20. The CDR3 contains 18 residues. The germline CDR1 and CDR2 sequences are MDHEN and SYDVKM. Researchers ran the PCR with 60 Vbeta and 13 Jbeta primers. TCRdb keeps only in-frame clones here, not all; method: immunoSEQ multiplex PCR. The sample holds about 110,000 clones, 60% to 85% seen once. Healthy bone marrow donors supplied every sample. V and J are TRBV28 and TRBJ2-7; 10 bases fit TRBD2. The sample comprised PBMCs. The source is a woman aged 60-75 years in good health and CMV-seropositive. The CDR3: CASFTAGTSAKLDYEQYF. The CDR3 DNA reads TGTGCCAGTTTTACTGCCGGGACTAGCGCAAAATTGGACTACGAGCAGTACTTC.